These 18 T cell receptor beta chains came from one sample sequenced in a study of regulatory T cells in long-lasting Graves disease. Time point described: persistent/refractory GD, antithyroid drugs over 5 years with positive TRAb. Making the TCR library involved RNA that had been extracted from PBMCs. Building of the TCR beta libraries involved iRepertoire HTBI primers and Arm-PCR of CDR3 regions. A single record per CDR3 protein comes from TCRdb applying MiXCR to the multiplex PCR reads. The repertoire holds 400,000 to 500,000 distinct CDR3 sequences, with 20% to 25% as singletons. The sample here was peripheral blood mononuclear cells (PBMCs), taken when the disease was refractory, from a patient treated with antithyroid drugs. Source of these receptors: a female donor with Graves disease.

The V and J genes are TRBV2 and TRBJ2-3; D perhaps matches TRBD1 (5 bases). The CDR3 is 15 residues long. CDR1 and CDR2 from the germline V gene are SNHLY and FYNNEI. V lost 3 bases, J lost 6 bases, and 16 bases lay in between. In nucleotides, the CDR3 is TGTGCCAGCAGTGATGGGGCCACACTTTTGGATACGCAGTATTTT. Translating gives CASSDGATLLDTQYF.

There are many counts of this clonotype. The J gene is TRBJ2-5, the V gene TRBV11-2, with TRBD2 matching 7 bases. Trimming cost V 5 bases and J 5 bases; bases outside gene matches: 17. Germline values: CDR1 SGHAT, CDR2 FQNNGV. The CDR3 is made up of 17 amino acids. CDR3 residues: CASSIRPSGVHLETQYF. CDR3 nucleotides: TGTGCCAGCAGCATCAGACCCAGCGGGGTTCACCTCGAGACCCAGTACTTC. The entire variable domain, with the rest obtained from reference TRBV11-2 and TRBJ2-5, is as follows: EAGVAQSPRYKIIEKRQSVAFWCNPISGHATLYWYQQILGQGPKLLIQFQNNGVVDDSQLPKDRFSAERLKGVDSTLKIQPAKLEDSAVYLCASSIRPSGVHLETQYFGPGTRLLVL.

CDR3 residues: CASSLLGANTEAFF. CDR3 coding DNA: TGTGCCAGCAGCTTGTTGGGCGCCAACACTGAAGCTTTCTTT. The chain recombines TRBV5-6 with TRBJ1-1; unclear D gene. Trimming shortened V by 1 base and J by 2 bases, and 9 bases separated the two germline ends. The length of the CDR3 is 14 residues. Germline V gives CDR1 SGHDT, CDR2 YYEEEE. The full variable domain, completed using reference TRBV5-6 and TRBJ1-1, is DAGVTQSPTHLIKTRGQQVTLRCSPKSGHDTVSWYQQALGQGPQFIFQYYEEEERQRGNFPDRFSGHQFPNYSSELNVNALLLGDSALYLCASSLLGANTEAFFGQGTRLTVV.

On this clonotype: A read error may be the cause here, since a much bigger clone is one base away. V usage is TRBV28 and J usage is TRBJ1-5; TRBD1 might be the D (5 bases). The germline V gene has CDR1 MDHEN and CDR2 SYDVKM. CDR3 size: 14 residues. The CDR3 sequence: CPSSLGTLDQPQHF. The CDR3 DNA follows: TGTCCCAGCAGTTTAGGGACCCTTGATCAACCCCAGCATTTT.

This clonotype was seen ten or more times. V gene TRBV6-1 combines with J gene TRBJ1-1; D ambiguous. Per the germline V gene, CDR1 is MNHNS and CDR2 is SASEGT. The CDR3 sequence is 14 residues long. Trimming removed 8 bases from V and 0 bases from J, with 13 bases in between. The DNA of the CDR3 is TGTGCCAGCTTCTTTTCCGGCATGAACACTGAAGCTTTCTTT. This encodes CASFFSGMNTEAFF.

V gene TRBV7-6 combines with J gene TRBJ2-2; D possibly corresponds to TRBD1 (6 bases). The V end lost 1 base, the J end lost 4 bases, and 16 bases lay between the germline ends. This CDR3 is built from 17 residues. The V gene's germline CDR1 is SGHVS and CDR2 FNYEAQ. The CDR3 nucleotides are TGTGCCAGCAGCTTAGATCCTCCAGGGGCAACCACCGGGGAGCTGTTTTTT. It encodes CASSLDPPGATTGELFF. Based on the CDR3 plus reference TRBV7-6 and TRBJ2-2, the full variable domain is GAGVSQSPRYKVTKRGQDVALRCDPISGHVSLYWYRQALGQGPEFLTYFNYEAQQDKSGLPNDRFSAERPEGSISTLTIQRTEQRDSAMYRCASSLDPPGATTGELFFGEGSRLTVL.

This clonotype occurred once. The chain uses TRBV5-6 and TRBJ2-3, with D hard to call. The length of the CDR3 is 15 residues. The germline V gene has CDR1 SGHDT and CDR2 YYEEEE. Trimming pared 0 bases from V and 5 bases from J, leaving 13 bases between. The CDR3 DNA reads as TGTGCCAGCAGCTTGGGTCCCCCGCCGGGAGATACGCAGTATTTT. Amino acids: CASSLGPPPGDTQYF.

This clonotype has a handful of counts. J is TRBJ2-6 and V is TRBV20-1, with D perhaps TRBD2 (6 bases). Germline CDR1 reads DFQATT; CDR2 reads SNEGSKA (reference sequence). V was clipped by 4 bases and J by 0 bases, with 16 bases between them. The CDR3 length is 17 residues. The CDR3: CSAKDLKGLSGANVLTF. The CDR3 region has the DNA TGCAGTGCTAAAGATCTGAAGGGACTCTCTGGGGCCAACGTCCTGACTTTC.

At least ten counts were recorded for this clonotype. The J gene is TRBJ1-2, the V gene TRBV7-8, with D possibly being TRBD1 (5 bases). CDR3 length: 15 residues. V lost 4 bases to trimming and J lost 4 bases, with 16 bases between them. Germline assignment: CDR1 SGHVS and CDR2 FQNEAQ. The CDR3 DNA follows: TGTGCCAGCAGCTCCGACAGAGGATCTACCTATGGCTACACCTTC. It encodes CASSSDRGSTYGYTF.

This clonotype was recorded at least ten times. The chain carries TRBV11-2 and TRBJ1-2, with TRBD1 identical over 7 bases. The V gene's germline CDR1 is SGHAT and CDR2 FQNNGV. This CDR3 has 16 residues. With V trimmed by 2 bases and J by 4 bases, 10 bases remained unmatched. The CDR3 is CASSLTFAGTAYGYTF. The CDR3 coding sequence is TGTGCCAGCAGCTTAACCTTCGCCGGGACAGCCTATGGCTACACCTTC. The variable domain in full, completed from reference TRBV11-2 and TRBJ1-2, reads EAGVAQSPRYKIIEKRQSVAFWCNPISGHATLYWYQQILGQGPKLLIQFQNNGVVDDSQLPKDRFSAERLKGVDSTLKIQPAKLEDSAVYLCASSLTFAGTAYGYTFGSGTRLTVV.

This clonotype was detected ten times or more. The chain links TRBV28 to TRBJ1-4; possible D gene TRBD1, 6 bases. The germline V gene encodes CDR1 MDHEN and CDR2 SYDVKM. Trimming left V 5 bases short and J 0 bases short, with 16 bases between. The CDR3 runs 17 residues. The CDR3 nucleotides read TGTGCCAGCAGTCCCCCCCGGGACACCTCAACTAATGAAAAACTGTTTTTT. It yields the protein CASSPPRDTSTNEKLFF.

This clonotype has a handful of counts. The rearrangement uses TRBV3-1 and TRBJ1-1; D remains unclear. Trimming pared 0 bases from V and 0 bases from J, leaving 5 bases between. This CDR3 is 14 amino acids long. The germline V gene encodes CDR1 LGHDT and CDR2 YNNKEL (reference sequence). The DNA for the CDR3 is TGTGCCAGCAGCCAAGATGCGGTGAACACTGAAGCTTTCTTT. This translates into CASSQDAVNTEAFF.

This clonotype was detected many times. The chain combines TRBV24-1 with TRBJ1-5, with 9 nucleotides matching TRBD1. The CDR3 is 15 residues long. From germline, CDR1 is KGHDR and CDR2 SFDVKD. V lost 4 bases to trimming and J lost 7 bases; unmatched junction nucleotides: 7. The CDR3 DNA reads as TGTGCCACCAGTGACCCCCGGGACAGGGAACAGCCCCAGCATTTT. This codes for CATSDPRDREQPQHF.

There are a few counts of this clonotype. The V and J genes are TRBV20-1 and TRBJ2-7, with 10 nucleotides matching TRBD2. CDR3 length: 14 amino acids. In germline, CDR1 is DFQATT, CDR2 SNEGSKA (reference sequence). The V gene end was trimmed by 5 bases and the J gene end by 3 bases; junction bases not matched to a gene: 7. The CDR3 nucleotides are TGCAGTGCTGCTCCCGGGACTAGCGTCTACGAGCAGTACTTC. Amino acid sequence: CSAAPGTSVYEQYF.

This clonotype showed up many times. This rearrangement joins TRBV7-2 to TRBJ1-5; tentative D call: TRBD1 (5 bases). CDR3 length: 15 amino acids. Germline V lookup: CDR1 SGHTA, CDR2 FQGNSA. V dropped 1 base and J dropped 3 bases, with 10 bases sitting between them. The CDR3 region is CASSLDYRLNQPQHF. CDR3 nucleotides: TGTGCCAGCAGCTTAGATTACAGGCTCAATCAGCCCCAGCATTTT.

There are many counts of this clonotype. V and J are TRBV24-1 and TRBJ1-1; the D is unclear. Germline V CDR1 and CDR2: KGHDR, SFDVKD. The CDR3 is 13 residues long. V was pared by 8 bases and J by 3 bases, with 12 bases between. CDR3 residues: CATTSFDHTEAFF. In nucleotides, the CDR3 is TGTGCCACCACCTCCTTCGATCACACTGAAGCTTTCTTT.

The sample holds many counts of this clonotype. V gene TRBV2 combines with J gene TRBJ2-5; D is ambiguous. Germline lookup yields CDR1 SNHLY and CDR2 FYNNEI. The V and J ends lost 7 bases and 2 bases respectively, with 8 bases between them. The CDR3 sequence is 12 residues long. CDR3 coding DNA: TGTGCCAGCATTTCAGTTCAAGAGACCCAGTACTTC. It translates to CASISVQETQYF.

The chain is built from TRBV2 and TRBJ1-1; D perhaps matches TRBD1 (5 bases). Between the trimmed V and J ends, which lost 1 base and 8 bases, there was a span of 8 bases. Germline assignment: CDR1 SNHLY and CDR2 FYNNEI. This CDR3 comprises 12 residues. The CDR3 nucleotides are TGTGCCAGCAGTGAAGGAGGGGACGAAGCTTTCTTT. Translated: CASSEGGDEAFF.